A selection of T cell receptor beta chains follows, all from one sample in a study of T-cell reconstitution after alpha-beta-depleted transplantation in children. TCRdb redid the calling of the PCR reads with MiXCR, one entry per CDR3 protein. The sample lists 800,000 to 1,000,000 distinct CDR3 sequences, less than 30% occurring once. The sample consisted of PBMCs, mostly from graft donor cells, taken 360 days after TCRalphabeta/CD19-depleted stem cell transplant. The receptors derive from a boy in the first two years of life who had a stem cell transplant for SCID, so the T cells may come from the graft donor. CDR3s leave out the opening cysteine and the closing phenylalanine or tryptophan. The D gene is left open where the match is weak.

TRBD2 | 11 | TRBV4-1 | ASSQVGGGPKF
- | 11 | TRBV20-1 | SARKQGTAEQY
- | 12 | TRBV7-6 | ASSPFPRGEKLF
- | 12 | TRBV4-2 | ASSQPPPQVEAF
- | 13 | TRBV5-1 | ASRDAGASTDTQY
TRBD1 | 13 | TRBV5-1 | ASSLGQGMEETQY
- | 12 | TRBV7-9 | ASAWPRYQETQY
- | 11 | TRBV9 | ASSVESYNEQF
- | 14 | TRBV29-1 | SVEGGMKRKYNEQF
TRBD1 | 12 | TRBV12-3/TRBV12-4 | ASSQNRGPGELF
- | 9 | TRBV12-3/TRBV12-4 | ASSRMETQY
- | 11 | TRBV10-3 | AISESVAQPQH
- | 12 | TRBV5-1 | AGSLNPFGPEAF
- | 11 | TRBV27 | ASSFRGPQPQH
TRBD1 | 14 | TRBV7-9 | ASTFWGTGTYNEQF
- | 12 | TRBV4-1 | ASSQNRAGNTIY
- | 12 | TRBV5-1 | ASSLAPISDEQY
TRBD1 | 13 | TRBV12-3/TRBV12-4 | ASTLYGQVQETQY
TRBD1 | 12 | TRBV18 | ANSPRQGNYGYT
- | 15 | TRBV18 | ASSKARTENIGGELF
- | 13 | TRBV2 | ASSEYGPKGGEQF
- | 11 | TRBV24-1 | ATSEGSQETQY
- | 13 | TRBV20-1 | SAATGGGSTDTQY
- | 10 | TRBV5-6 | ASSLQAYEQY
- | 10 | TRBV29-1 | SVEEATEAQY
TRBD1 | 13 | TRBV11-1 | ASSPGTGRADTQY
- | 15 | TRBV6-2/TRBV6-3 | ASSSGALPSQDNEQF
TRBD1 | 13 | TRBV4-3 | ASSQARGHGDTQY
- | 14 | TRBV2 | ASSVPMTAISYEQY
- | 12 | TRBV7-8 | ASSLERAGNEQY
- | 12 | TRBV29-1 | SASDPGTNEKLF
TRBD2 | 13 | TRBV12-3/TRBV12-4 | ASSLHRLAVETQY
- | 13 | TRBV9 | ASSVATGGADTQY
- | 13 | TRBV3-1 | ASSQAERLGYIQY
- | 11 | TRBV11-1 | ASSHVGPDTQY
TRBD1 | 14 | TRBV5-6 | ASSLRDRGTQETQY
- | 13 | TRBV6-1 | ASSEPGTVGNEQF
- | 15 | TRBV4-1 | ASSHFPQGSSYNEQF
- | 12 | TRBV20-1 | SASVGTASEKLF
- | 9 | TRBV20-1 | SASPRFVAF
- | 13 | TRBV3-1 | ASSQDALSYNEQF
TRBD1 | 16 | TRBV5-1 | ASSPQTGAYSGANVLT
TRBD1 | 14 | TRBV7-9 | ASSGRTGLGNEKLF
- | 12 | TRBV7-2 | ASSLVRGSTEAF
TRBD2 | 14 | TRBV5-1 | ASSTKTSGGISEQF
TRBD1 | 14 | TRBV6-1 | ASSIAKGARGTEAF